The 18 T cell receptor beta chains below come from one sample, sequenced in a study of blood T cell repertoires in COVID-19. This table comes from immunoSEQ multiplex PCR, and its TCRdb copy is limited to in-frame clones, with some not included. This table holds some 250,000 clones, more than 80% found once. Input material: peripheral blood. The origin of the receptors is a man aged 30 to 39 who had recovered from COVID-19.

The V gene is TRBV7-6, the J gene TRBJ1-5, with D unclear. V lost 3 bases to trimming and J lost 5 bases, with 8 bases between them. CDR3 size: 13 residues. Germline CDR1 SGHVS, CDR2 FNYEAQ. CDR3 residues: CASSFRRDQPQHF. CDR3 nucleotides: TGTGCCAGCAGCTTCCGTCGGGATCAGCCCCAGCATTTT.

V usage is TRBV6-5 and J usage is TRBJ2-1; TRBD2 matches at 7 bases. V trimming: 3 bases; J trimming: 5 bases; junction bases outside the gene matches: 7. The CDR3 consists of 15 residues. Germline V CDR1 and CDR2: MNHEY, SVGAGI. The CDR3: CASSYLWTSDNEQFF. In nucleotides, the CDR3 is TGTGCCAGCAGTTATCTTTGGACTAGTGACAATGAGCAGTTCTTC.

The sample holds a few counts of this clone. The V call is TRBV24-1, the J call TRBJ2-5; D perhaps matches TRBD2 (5 bases). Germline-derived CDR1 and CDR2 are KGHDR and SFDVKD. The CDR3 spans 13 residues. Trimming cost V 9 bases and J 5 bases, with 15 bases left between them. CDR3 coding DNA: TGTGCCACCTCCGCCGGGGATAGGGAGACCCAGTACTTC. This encodes CATSAGDRETQYF.

This chain connects TRBV29-1 to TRBJ2-5, with 8 bases identical to TRBD1. The CDR3 is made up of 14 amino acids. V gave up 6 bases and J gave up 5 bases; unmatched junction bases: 11. Germline CDR1 reads SQVTM; CDR2 reads ANQGSEA. As DNA, the CDR3 is TGCAGCGTCGTTATAATCAGGGGGCACGAGACCCAGTACTTC. Translating it yields CSVVIIRGHETQYF. The complete variable domain, with remaining parts taken from reference TRBV29-1 and TRBJ2-5, reads SAVISQKPSRDICQRGTSLTIQCQVDSQVTMMFWYRQQPGQSLTLIATANQGSEATYESGFVIDKFPISRPNLTFSTLTVSNMSPEDSSIYLCSVVIIRGHETQYFGPGTRLLVL.

This clone was recorded once. The V call is TRBV12-5, the J call TRBJ1-5; TRBD1 aligns across 7 bases. Per germline, CDR1 LGHNT and CDR2 FRNRAP. Trimming cost V 2 bases and J 4 bases; bases outside gene matches: 8. CDR3 size: 16 residues. The CDR3 DNA is TGTGCTAGTGGTTTGACCCGACAGGGAGCTAATCAGCCCCAGCATTTT. Residues: CASGLTRQGANQPQHF.

This chain connects TRBV4-2 to TRBJ2-2; perhaps TRBD2 as D (6 bases). The germline gives CDR1 LGHNA, CDR2 YNFKEQ. Trimming removed 0 bases from V and 6 bases from J, with 8 bases in between. The CDR3 consists of 14 residues. The CDR3 sequence is CASSQEGGAGELFF. The CDR3 nucleotides read TGTGCCAGCAGCCAAGAGGGGGGAGCCGGGGAGCTGTTTTTT.

The CDR3 DNA sequence: TGCGCCAGCAGCCAAGGAGCGGGAGTGGAGACCCAGTACTTC. It translates to CASSQGAGVETQYF. V is TRBV4-3 and J is TRBJ2-5; 8 positions agree with TRBD2. CDR1 is LGHNA and CDR2 is YSLEER in the germline V gene. The CDR3 extends over 14 amino acids. V trimming: 1 base; J trimming: 5 bases; junction bases outside the gene matches: 3.

The genes are TRBV7-9 and TRBJ2-5; perhaps TRBD2 as D (6 bases). The V end was cut by 4 bases, the J end by 7 bases, with 22 bases between. Germline V CDR1 and CDR2: SEHNR, FQNEAQ (reference sequence). This CDR3 comprises 16 residues. CDR3 residues: CASSSNRDERARTQYF. Here the CDR3 DNA reads TGTGCCAGCAGCTCGAACCGGGACGAGCGGGCAAGGACCCAGTACTTC.

CDR3 sequence (DNA): TGCGCCAGCAGCCAAGCGTCTAATGTCAATGAGCAGTTCTTC. Its protein product is CASSQASNVNEQFF. V is TRBV4-1 and J is TRBJ2-1; no clear D gene. V was pared by 1 base and J by 6 bases, with 10 bases between. CDR1 and CDR2 (germline): MGHRA, YSYEKL. This CDR3 is built from 14 residues.

The genes are TRBV12-3 or TRBV12-4 and TRBJ1-4; D is possibly TRBD1 (5 bases). The length of the CDR3 is 13 residues. With 6 bases removed from V and 10 bases from J, the gap between germline ends came to 15 bases. The CDR3 region has the DNA TGTGCCAGCAGGGCCGGGGGGGTAAGAAAACTGTTTTTT. It codes for CASRAGGVRKLFF.

The chain carries TRBV10-1 and TRBJ2-7, with D possibly matching TRBD2 (5 bases). This CDR3 has 13 residues. The germline CDR1 and CDR2 sequences are WNHNN and SYGVQD (reference sequence). Trimming took 7 bases from V and 7 from J, leaving 17 bases between them. The CDR3: CASNGGVMEEQYF. In DNA form, the CDR3 reads TGCGCCAGCAATGGAGGCGTTATGGAAGAGCAGTACTTC.

This sequence joins TRBV5-1 and TRBJ2-7; 9 positions match TRBD2. The V gene end was trimmed by 4 bases and the J gene end by 3 bases; junction bases not matched to a gene: 8. The CDR3 length is 15 residues. CDR1 is SGHRS, CDR2 YFSETQ, per germline. In nucleotides, the CDR3 is TGCGCCAGCAGCCCCCCGCGGGAGGGGAACTACGAGCAGTACTTC. Translation: CASSPPREGNYEQYF.

This clone was found a few times. V is TRBV9 and J is TRBJ1-1; possibly TRBD1 for D (5 bases). CDR1 and CDR2 (germline): SGDLS, YYNGEE. V was cut by 0 bases and J by 4 bases, with 10 bases left in between. The CDR3 sequence is 14 residues long. The CDR3 here is CASSVVGTGTEAFF. CDR3 nucleotides: TGTGCCAGCAGCGTAGTGGGCACAGGCACTGAAGCTTTCTTT.

This clone was counted once. The V call is TRBV19, the J call TRBJ2-7; 9 bases match TRBD1. The germline gives CDR1 LNHDA, CDR2 SQIVND (reference sequence). This CDR3 spans 13 amino acids. V lost 8 bases and J lost 4; bases outside the gene matches: 6. The CDR3 loop reads CASEGTGPYEQYF. Written as DNA, the CDR3 is TGTGCCAGTGAGGGGACAGGGCCGTACGAGCAGTACTTC.

V usage is TRBV11-2 and J usage is TRBJ1-1; perhaps TRBD1 as D (5 bases). V lost 1 base to trimming and J lost 0 bases, with 9 bases between them. Germline values: CDR1 SGHAT, CDR2 FQNNGV. The CDR3 runs to 15 residues. The CDR3 reads CASSLVAGLNTEAFF. The CDR3 coding sequence is TGTGCCAGCAGCTTAGTGGCAGGGCTGAACACTGAAGCTTTCTTT.

The gene calls are TRBV29-1 and TRBJ2-1; TRBD2 is a possible D gene (6 bases). The V end lost 6 bases, the J end lost 6 bases, and 12 bases lay between the germline ends. The CDR3 consists of 12 residues. Germline V CDR1 and CDR2: SQVTM, ANQGSEA. The CDR3 nucleotides read TGCAGCGTGGGGGGTGGCAGCAATGAGCAGTTCTTC. Translating it yields CSVGGGSNEQFF.

The chain uses TRBV5-4 and TRBJ1-1; 8 nucleotides line up with TRBD1. CDR1 and CDR2 (germline): SGHNT, YYREEE (reference sequence). Trimming removed 3 bases from V and 2 bases from J; junction bases left unmatched: 6. CDR3 length: 15 residues. CDR3 region: CASSSRQGSNTEAFF. The CDR3, as DNA: TGTGCCAGCAGCTCACGACAGGGGTCTAACACTGAAGCTTTCTTT.

The chain recombines TRBV5-1 with TRBJ2-2; D is perhaps TRBD1 (7 bases). V lost 3 bases and J lost 5, with 20 bases in between. The germline gives CDR1 SGHRS, CDR2 YFSETQ. This CDR3 has 17 residues. The CDR3 DNA sequence: TGCGCCAGCAGCTGGGGCCCCAGGGGGGTTAAAACCGGGGAGCTGTTTTTT. Protein product: CASSWGPRGVKTGELFF.